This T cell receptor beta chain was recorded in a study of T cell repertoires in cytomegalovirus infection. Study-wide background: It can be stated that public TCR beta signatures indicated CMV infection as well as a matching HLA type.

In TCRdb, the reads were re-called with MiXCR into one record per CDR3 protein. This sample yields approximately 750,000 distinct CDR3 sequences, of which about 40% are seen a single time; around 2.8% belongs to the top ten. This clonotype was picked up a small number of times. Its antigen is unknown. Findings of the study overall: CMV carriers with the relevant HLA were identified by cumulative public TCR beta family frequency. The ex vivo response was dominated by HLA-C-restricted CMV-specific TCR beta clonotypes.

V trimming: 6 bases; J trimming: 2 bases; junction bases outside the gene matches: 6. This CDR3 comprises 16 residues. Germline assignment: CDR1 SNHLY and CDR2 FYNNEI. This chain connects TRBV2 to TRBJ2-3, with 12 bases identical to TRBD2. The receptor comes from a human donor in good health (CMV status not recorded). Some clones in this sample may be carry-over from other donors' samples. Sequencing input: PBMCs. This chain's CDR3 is CASRRLAGDTTDTQYF. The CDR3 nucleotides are TGTGCCAGCAGGCGACTAGCGGGGGACACCACAGATACGCAGTATTTT. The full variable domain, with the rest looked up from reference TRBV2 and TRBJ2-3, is EPEVTQTPSHQVTQMGQEVILRCVPISNHLYFYWYRQILGQKVEFLVSFYNNEISEKSEIFDDQFSVERPDGSNFTLKIRSTKLEDSAMYFCASRRLAGDTTDTQYFGPGTRLTVL.